The 28 T cell receptor beta chains below come from one sample, sequenced in a study of Ad26.COV2.S vaccination and SARS-CoV-2 variants. The assay was immunoSEQ multiplex PCR, and TCRdb's table has in-frame clones only and misses some. The table has 300,000 to 400,000 clones, just over 85% seen once. Treatment indicated: around 19 received Ad26.COV2.S at low or high dose, single or two shots; roughly 5 received placebo; per-sample allocation not given. Samples came from day 63 after the first vaccine or placebo injection. Source: peripheral blood, taken in a trial of Ad26.COV2.S vaccine versus placebo. These receptors were collected from a person between 18 and 59 years old who received the Ad26.COV2.S COVID-19 vaccine or a placebo.

This chain uses TRBV3-1 (or the pseudogene TRBV3-2) with TRBJ2-5, with 11 bases fitting TRBD2. The CDR3 is made up of 16 amino acids. Unmatched junction bases numbered 5, after V lost 0 bases and J lost 5 bases. The V gene's germline CDR1 is LGHDT and CDR2 YNNKEL (reference sequence). The DNA for the CDR3 is TGTGCCAGCAGCCAAGATCCTAGCGGGGGGAGTGAGACCCAGTACTTC. Its protein is CASSQDPSGGSETQYF.

The V gene is TRBV12-3 or TRBV12-4, the J gene TRBJ2-3; 8 bases fit TRBD2. Trimming at V came to 1 base and at J to 13 bases, leaving 7 bases not matched to a gene. The CDR3 runs to 13 residues. DNA of the CDR3: TGTGCCAGCAGTTTAGTCCACCAGACTAGCGAGTATTTT. Translation gives CASSLVHQTSEYF.

The chain is built from TRBV5-4 and TRBJ2-3; D perhaps matches TRBD2 (7 bases). The CDR3 runs 17 residues. Germline-derived CDR1 and CDR2 are SGHNT and YYREEE (reference sequence). V lost 3 bases, J lost 5 bases, and 22 bases lay in between. CDR3 protein: CASSSRTRGGSGDTQYF. CDR3 coding DNA: TGTGCCAGCAGCTCGCGGACGAGGGGGGGCTCGGGAGATACGCAGTATTTT.

As for this clone: The sample contains more than one DNA sequence encoding this CDR3. This rearrangement joins TRBV18 to TRBJ1-2; 7 nucleotides align to TRBD1. The germline gives CDR1 KGHSH, CDR2 LQKENI. Trimming removed 2 bases from V and 3 bases from J; junction bases left unmatched: 0. This CDR3 is 13 amino acids long. CDR3 nucleotide sequence: TGTGCCAGCTCACCAACAGGGGACTATGGCTACACCTTC. It codes for CASSPTGDYGYTF.

This clone has a single count. In DNA, the CDR3 is TGTGCCAGCAGCCAACTAGGGACAGGGAACTACGAGCAGTACTTC. Translated: CASSQLGTGNYEQYF. The chain couples TRBV14 to TRBJ2-7, with 9 nucleotides matching TRBD1. Germline-derived CDR1 and CDR2 are SGHDN and FVKESK. The V segment lost 2 bases and the J segment 3 bases; nucleotides outside the gene matches: 5. The CDR3 is 15 residues long.

This clone appeared a few times. The chain carries TRBV18 and TRBJ1-2, with 7 bases matching TRBD1. J was trimmed by 7 bases and V by 0 bases; bases with no gene match: 14. The length of the CDR3 is 17 residues. Germline CDR1 reads KGHSH; CDR2 reads LQKENI. DNA for the CDR3: TGTGCCAGCTCACCACCGGTATGGGACAGAGCCTCCTCTGGCTACACCTTC. This gives the protein CASSPPVWDRASSGYTF. Using reference TRBV18 and TRBJ1-2 for the parts outside the CDR3, the full variable domain is NAGVMQNPRHLVRRRGQEARLRCSPMKGHSHVYWYRQLPEEGLKFMVYLQKENIIDESGMPKERFSAEFPKEGPSILRIQQVVRGDSAAYFCASSPPVWDRASSGYTFGSGTRLTVV.

In DNA, the CDR3 is TGTGCCAGCTCACCACAGGGACTATTTGACACTGAAGCTTTCTTT. It is translated as CASSPQGLFDTEAFF. The J gene is TRBJ1-1, the V gene TRBV18; TRBD1 is a possible D gene (5 bases). The CDR3 has 15 amino acids. Germline values: CDR1 KGHSH, CDR2 LQKENI. V was shortened by 1 base and J by 3 bases, with 12 bases between the two germline ends. The full variable domain, completed using reference TRBV18 and TRBJ1-1, is NAGVMQNPRHLVRRRGQEARLRCSPMKGHSHVYWYRQLPEEGLKFMVYLQKENIIDESGMPKERFSAEFPKEGPSILRIQQVVRGDSAAYFCASSPQGLFDTEAFFGQGTRLTVV.

This chain joins TRBV7-8 and TRBJ1-2; D gene ambiguous. Trimming left V 4 bases short and J 3 bases short, with 6 bases between. CDR3 length equals 12 residues. Germline CDR1 and CDR2: SGHVS and FQNEAQ. The CDR3 DNA reads TGTGCCAGCAGCTGGGGAGACTATGGCTACACCTTC. Translation gives CASSWGDYGYTF.

This chain links TRBV2 with TRBJ1-2, with D unclear. Germline V lookup: CDR1 SNHLY, CDR2 FYNNEI. This CDR3 region has 16 residues. V lost 8 bases and J lost 6, with 25 bases in between. CDR3 region: CASEYNRRGAGDGYTF. CDR3 DNA: TGTGCCAGCGAGTATAATCGGAGAGGCGCCGGGGATGGCTACACCTTC. The complete variable domain, with remaining parts taken from reference TRBV2 and TRBJ1-2, reads EPEVTQTPSHQVTQMGQEVILRCVPISNHLYFYWYRQILGQKVEFLVSFYNNEISEKSEIFDDQFSVERPDGSNFTLKIRSTKLEDSAMYFCASEYNRRGAGDGYTFGSGTRLTVV.

The chain has TRBV6-5 and TRBJ1-2; D gene unclear. Germline V lookup: CDR1 MNHEY, CDR2 SVGAGI. The CDR3 covers 13 residues. V was cut by 6 bases and J by 4 bases, with 12 bases left in between. CDR3 coding DNA: TGTGCCAGCAGCTCTGGGTGGGGCTATGGCTACACCTTC. It codes for CASSSGWGYGYTF.

This chain connects TRBV9 to TRBJ2-3, with TRBD2 matching over 11 bases. There are 17 residues in the CDR3. Germline V lookup: CDR1 SGDLS, CDR2 YYNGEE. The V and J ends lost 5 bases and 10 bases, in that order; junction bases with no gene match: 18. DNA for the CDR3: TGTGCCAGCAGACCTCAGTCTAGCGGGGGGCGTGCCAGGGCGCAGTATTTT. Translated: CASRPQSSGGRARAQYF. Full variable domain (remainder filled in from reference TRBV9 and TRBJ2-3): DSGVTQTPKHLITATGQRVTLRCSPRSGDLSVYWYQQSLDQGLQFLIQYYNGEERAKGNILERFSAQQFPDLHSELNLSSLELGDSALYFCASRPQSSGGRARAQYFGPGTRLTVL.

V is TRBV5-1 and J is TRBJ2-3; 7 bases agree with TRBD1. V shed 0 bases, J shed 3 bases, and the junction held 4 bases outside the gene matches. The CDR3 length is 15 residues. The germline CDR1 and CDR2 sequences are SGHRS and YFSETQ. CDR3 nucleotide sequence: TGCGCCAGCAGCTTGGACGGGACAGCGACAGATACGCAGTATTTT. It encodes CASSLDGTATDTQYF.

The sample holds one count of this clone. CDR3 coding DNA: TGTGCCAGCAGTGAACAGGGGCTTAGGGACGAGCAGTACTTC. Translated: CASSEQGLRDEQYF. The V and J genes are TRBV2 and TRBJ2-7, with D possibly matching TRBD1 (6 bases). From germline, CDR1 is SNHLY and CDR2 FYNNEI. This CDR3 has 14 amino acids. The V gene lost 2 bases and the J gene lost 5 bases, with 13 bases spanning the gap.

The V call is TRBV7-6, the J call TRBJ2-2; D perhaps matches TRBD1 (6 bases). The CDR3 spans 14 residues. The V gene lost 4 bases and the J gene lost 6 bases, with 12 bases spanning the gap. Germline-derived CDR1 and CDR2 are SGHVS and FNYEAQ. The CDR3: CASSSRTEAGELFF. In DNA form, the CDR3 reads TGTGCCAGCAGCTCACGGACAGAGGCCGGGGAGCTGTTTTTT.

The sample holds one count of this clone. The chain carries TRBV7-8 and TRBJ1-2; the D gene is possibly TRBD1 (6 bases). The CDR3 spans 15 residues. Germline V gene data show CDR1 as SGHVS and CDR2 as FQNEAQ. V gave up 5 bases and J gave up 3 bases, with 16 bases separating them. CDR3 sequence (DNA): TGTGCCAGCAGCCCATCAGGGGACGTCCACTATGGCTACACCTTC. Protein product: CASSPSGDVHYGYTF. Full variable domain (outside the CDR3, taken from reference TRBV7-8 and TRBJ1-2): GAGVSQSPRYKVAKRGQDVALRCDPISGHVSLFWYQQALGQGPEFLTYFQNEAQLDKSGLPSDRFFAERPEGSVSTLKIQRTQQEDSAVYLCASSPSGDVHYGYTFGSGTRLTVV.

This clone was seen once. The rearrangement joins TRBV6-5 to TRBJ1-5; TRBD1 agrees at 8 bases. J was trimmed by 6 bases and V by 8 bases; bases with no gene match: 9. This CDR3 region has 14 residues. Germline V lookup: CDR1 MNHEY, CDR2 SVGAGI. For the CDR3, the DNA is TGTGCCAGCGTCCAGGGGGCGTCGTCTCAGCCCCAGCATTTT. Its protein is CASVQGASSQPQHF.

V and J are TRBV7-2 and TRBJ2-1, with D possibly TRBD1 on 8 matching bases. Germline-derived CDR1 and CDR2 are SGHTA and FQGNSA. V was clipped by 1 base and J by 11 bases, with 18 bases between them. The CDR3 extends over 15 amino acids. The CDR3 loop is CASSLEQGGPFQQFF. The CDR3 DNA is TGTGCCAGCAGCTTAGAACAGGGGGGGCCTTTTCAGCAGTTCTTC. The whole variable domain, filled in from reference TRBV7-2 and TRBJ2-1, reads GAGVSQSPSNKVTEKGKDVELRCDPISGHTALYWYRQSLGQGLEFLIYFQGNSAPDKSGLPSDRFSAERTGGSVSTLTIQRTQQEDSAVYLCASSLEQGGPFQQFFGPGTRLTVL.

The gene calls are TRBV5-1 and TRBJ2-2; D possibly corresponds to TRBD1 (6 bases). V was clipped by 0 bases and J by 7 bases, with 7 bases between them. Germline CDR1 and CDR2: SGHRS and YFSETQ. The CDR3 covers 13 residues. The DNA for the CDR3 is TGCGCCAGCAGCTTGGAACAGGGCGGGGAGCTGTTTTTT. Amino acid sequence: CASSLEQGGELFF.

The DNA for the CDR3 is TGCGCCAGCAGCCAAGTTGCTGGGGGCACTGAAGCTTTCTTT. It translates to CASSQVAGGTEAFF. The rearrangement joins TRBV4-3 to TRBJ1-1, with D possibly being TRBD1 (5 bases). The CDR3 spans 14 residues. Germline V CDR1 and CDR2: LGHNA, YSLEER. V dropped 1 base and J dropped 4 bases, with 10 bases sitting between them.

This clone was seen a few times. The rearrangement links TRBV2 to TRBJ1-5; 8 positions agree with TRBD1. The germline V gene has CDR1 SNHLY and CDR2 FYNNEI. The CDR3 is 16 amino acids. V shed 4 bases, J shed 0 bases, and the junction held 5 bases outside the gene matches. The CDR3 loop is CASSGRGQGSNQPQHF. CDR3 sequence (DNA): TGTGCCAGCAGTGGCAGGGGGCAGGGTAGCAATCAGCCCCAGCATTTT.

This chain joins TRBV7-3 and TRBJ1-1; D uncertain. Germline-derived CDR1 and CDR2 are SGHTA and FQGTGA. V was pared by 0 bases and J by 1 base, with 3 bases between. The CDR3 length is 13 residues. For the CDR3, the DNA is TGTGCCAGCAGCTTAACGTCGAACACTGAAGCTTTCTTT. It is translated as CASSLTSNTEAFF.

The gene calls are TRBV5-1 and TRBJ2-1; TRBD2 aligns across 13 bases. The CDR3 spans 16 residues. The V and J ends lost 4 bases and 3 bases, in that order; junction bases with no gene match: 4. CDR1 and CDR2 from the germline V gene are SGHRS and YFSETQ. CDR3 loop: CASSPRTSGGYNEQFF. The CDR3 DNA follows: TGCGCCAGCAGCCCAAGGACTAGCGGGGGCTACAATGAGCAGTTCTTC.

The chain recombines TRBV6-2 or TRBV6-3 with TRBJ2-2; 8 nucleotides match TRBD2. Germline V CDR1 and CDR2: MNHEY, SVGEGT. There are 18 residues in the CDR3. Losses at the gene ends were 0 bases for V and 1 base for J; bases not matched to a gene: 7. The CDR3 loop reads CASSYSGSGGVNTGELFF. The CDR3 DNA sequence: TGTGCCAGCAGTTACTCCGGTTCCGGGGGGGTGAACACCGGGGAGCTGTTTTTT.

This clone was seen only once. The V and J genes are TRBV2 and TRBJ2-7; 9 positions match TRBD1. V lost 6 bases and J lost 6; bases outside the gene matches: 3. This CDR3 spans 12 amino acids. The germline gives CDR1 SNHLY, CDR2 FYNNEI. The CDR3 sequence: CASSGQGSEQYF. CDR3 bases: TGTGCCAGCAGCGGACAGGGGTCCGAGCAGTACTTC.

As regards this clone: Distinct nucleotide sequences in the sample also encode this CDR3. CDR3 in amino acids: CASSLVGGETQYF. The CDR3 coding sequence is TGTGCCAGCAGCTTAGTAGGTGGGGAGACCCAGTACTTC. The V gene is TRBV7-9, the J gene TRBJ2-5; D not resolved. V dropped 1 base and J dropped 5 bases, with 8 bases sitting between them. CDR1 and CDR2 from the germline V gene are SEHNR and FQNEAQ (reference sequence). The CDR3 contains 13 residues.

J is TRBJ1-4 and V is TRBV9, with D possibly matching TRBD1 (5 bases). The CDR3 contains 16 residues. Trimming shortened V by 3 bases and J by 3 bases, and 15 bases separated the two germline ends. CDR1 is SGDLS and CDR2 is YYNGEE in the germline V gene. The CDR3 DNA reads TGTGCCAGCAGCGCCGACAGCCGGCTAGCTAATGAAAAACTGTTTTTT. It yields the protein CASSADSRLANEKLFF.

This chain connects TRBV9 to TRBJ2-1; D is possibly TRBD1 (6 bases). Trimming cost V 2 bases and J 6 bases, with 21 bases left between them. The CDR3 is made up of 17 amino acids. Germline-derived CDR1 and CDR2 are SGDLS and YYNGEE. CDR3 DNA sequence: TGTGCCAGCAGCGTTAGAGGGGGAAATTCTGTAGGCAATGAGCAGTTCTTC. Its translation is CASSVRGGNSVGNEQFF. Full variable domain (rest looked up from reference TRBV9 and TRBJ2-1): DSGVTQTPKHLITATGQRVTLRCSPRSGDLSVYWYQQSLDQGLQFLIQYYNGEERAKGNILERFSAQQFPDLHSELNLSSLELGDSALYFCASSVRGGNSVGNEQFFGPGTRLTVL.

This clone was picked up a small number of times. This chain joins TRBV2 and TRBJ1-4, with a weak D call TRBD1 (5 bases). CDR3 length: 15 residues. V was shortened by 7 bases and J by 0 bases, with 12 bases between the two germline ends. The V gene's germline CDR1 is SNHLY and CDR2 FYNNEI. CDR3 region: CASKSQGATNEKLFF. For the CDR3, the DNA is TGTGCCAGCAAAAGTCAGGGCGCAACTAATGAAAAACTGTTTTTT.